A single sample gave rise to the 29 T cell receptor beta chains below, sequenced in a study of regulatory T cells in long-lasting Graves disease. Arm-PCR with iRepertoire HTBI primers amplified the CDR3 regions for these TCR beta libraries. Each CDR3 protein gets one entry after TCRdb re-called the multiplex PCR reads with MiXCR. This table has about 220,000 distinct CDR3 sequences, roughly 19% appearing once. Time point indicated: newly diagnosed GD, antithyroid drugs for less than 3 months. The TCR library was made from RNA that had been extracted from PBMCs in TRIzol. These data also formed part of another study, on T cells in Graves' hyperthyroidism and ophthalmopathy.

The source was peripheral blood mononuclear cells (PBMCs), collected at new diagnosis, from a patient treated with antithyroid drugs. The receptors come from a woman in her thirties with Graves disease.

Ten or more counts support this clonotype. The V gene is TRBV6-4, the J gene TRBJ2-1; 10 bases are a match to TRBD1. The V gene's germline CDR1 is MRHNA and CDR2 SNTAGT. CDR3 length equals 15 residues. The ends lost 3 bases at V and 9 bases at J; junction bases unmatched: 8. CDR3: CASSESVDRGVEQFF. In DNA form, the CDR3 reads TGTGCCAGCAGTGAATCTGTGGACAGGGGGGTTGAGCAGTTCTTC.

The genes are TRBV5-1 and TRBJ2-1; 8 nucleotides agree with TRBD2. CDR3 length equals 17 residues. Per germline, CDR1 SGHRS and CDR2 YFSETQ. Unmatched junction bases numbered 9, after V lost 3 bases and J lost 1 base. The CDR3 DNA sequence: TGCGCCAGCAGCTGGGACCCGGGACTAGATTCCTACAATGAGCAGTTCTTC. This sequence encodes CASSWDPGLDSYNEQFF.

This clonotype was detected ten times or more. The chain links TRBV5-1 to TRBJ2-5; unclear D gene. This CDR3 comprises 14 residues. Between the trimmed V and J ends, which lost 0 bases and 5 bases, there was a span of 11 bases. From germline, CDR1 is SGHRS and CDR2 YFSETQ. CDR3 DNA: TGCGCCAGCAGCTTGGTTCCGGGTCCGGAGACCCAGTACTTC. Protein: CASSLVPGPETQYF.

This clonotype appeared many times. The gene calls are TRBV6-2 or TRBV6-3 and TRBJ2-5, with TRBD2 matching 13 bases. Per germline, CDR1 MNHEY and CDR2 SVGEGT. J gave up 3 bases and V 6 bases, and 4 bases lay outside the gene matches. The CDR3 consists of 15 residues. CDR3 sequence: CASRPGTSGKETQYF. As DNA, the CDR3 is TGTGCCAGCAGGCCGGGGACTAGCGGGAAAGAGACCCAGTACTTC.

This clonotype appeared many times. V usage is TRBV3-1 and J usage is TRBJ1-2; D is possibly TRBD1 (6 bases). Germline-derived CDR1 and CDR2 are LGHDT and YNNKEL (reference sequence). The CDR3 extends over 17 amino acids. The germline V and J ends were trimmed by 3 bases and 3 bases, with 20 bases remaining between them. Written as DNA, the CDR3 is TGTGCCAGCAGCCAGACGTTGTCTCAGGGGCTGGACTATGGCTACACCTTC. Encoded protein: CASSQTLSQGLDYGYTF.

This clonotype was seen ten or more times. The chain recombines TRBV29-1 with TRBJ2-5; TRBD2 might be the D (6 bases). The CDR3 is 13 residues long. Per germline, CDR1 SQVTM and CDR2 ANQGSEA. Trimming removed 4 bases at V and 5 bases at J, with 14 bases between. In DNA, the CDR3 is TGCAGCGTTGTGGGGAGGACGAGCGAGACCCAGTACTTC. This gives the protein CSVVGRTSETQYF. Based on the CDR3 plus reference TRBV29-1 and TRBJ2-5, the full variable domain is SAVISQKPSRDICQRGTSLTIQCQVDSQVTMMFWYRQQPGQSLTLIATANQGSEATYESGFVIDKFPISRPNLTFSTLTVSNMSPEDSSIYLCSVVGRTSETQYFGPGTRLLVL.

The table lists this clonotype with many counts. CDR3 in DNA: TGTGCCAGCAGCGTAGATCAGACCTCCCCTACAGATACGCAGTATTTT. Amino acid sequence: CASSVDQTSPTDTQYF. The rearrangement joins TRBV9 to TRBJ2-3; no reliable D call. Trimming left V 0 bases short and J 3 bases short, with 14 bases between. Per germline, CDR1 SGDLS and CDR2 YYNGEE. The CDR3 contains 16 residues.

Many counts were recorded for this clonotype. The chain joins TRBV10-3 to TRBJ2-3, with 8 bases that match TRBD2. The junction had 3 bases not matched to a gene; V was cut back by 5 bases and J by 2 bases. Germline V CDR1 and CDR2: ENHRY, SYGVKD. This CDR3 spans 14 amino acids. CDR3 DNA: TGTGCCATCAGTCGGGGGGGGTTCACAGATACGCAGTATTTT. It encodes CAISRGGFTDTQYF.

The sample holds many counts of this clonotype. This chain uses TRBV30 with TRBJ1-4; the match to TRBD1 covers 10 bases. V shed 4 bases and J 5 bases; nucleotides not matched to a gene: 7. The germline V gene encodes CDR1 GTSNPN and CDR2 SVGIG (reference sequence). The CDR3 covers 15 residues. The CDR3 loop reads CAWNRMDRGNEKLFF. The CDR3 nucleotides read TGTGCCTGGAACAGAATGGACAGGGGGAATGAAAAACTGTTTTTT.

This clonotype was counted many times. The gene calls are TRBV2 and TRBJ1-4, with a possible D match to TRBD1 (6 bases). Trimming shortened V by 8 bases and J by 2 bases, and 21 bases separated the two germline ends. The CDR3 length is 17 residues. CDR1 and CDR2 from the germline V gene are SNHLY and FYNNEI. The CDR3 DNA reads TGTGCCAGCCAATTCAACCCCGGGACATTGACTAATGAAAAACTGTTTTTT. Residues: CASQFNPGTLTNEKLFF.

In its sample, this clonotype was seen a few times. The V and J genes are TRBV4-1 and TRBJ2-3, with 7 bases aligning to TRBD2. The CDR3 is 16 amino acids. Germline-derived CDR1 and CDR2 are MGHRA and YSYEKL. The junction had 9 bases not matched to a gene; V was cut back by 3 bases and J by 3 bases. As DNA, the CDR3 is TGCGCCAGCAGCCATGGGGCGGGAGATGGAACAGATACGCAGTATTTT. This sequence encodes CASSHGAGDGTDTQYF.

The DNA of the CDR3 is TGTGCCAGCAGTGCTCGAGGCAGGGGAGGTGAAAAACTGTTTTTT. Translating it yields CASSARGRGGEKLFF. The chain employs TRBV2 and TRBJ1-4; possibly TRBD1 for D (6 bases). V lost 4 bases and J lost 7, with 16 bases in between. The length of the CDR3 is 15 residues. The germline CDR1 and CDR2 sequences are SNHLY and FYNNEI.

A remark on this clonotype: At one end, the junction sequence differs from germline, possibly due to a read error. This chain uses TRBV30 with TRBJ1-6, with D hard to call. The CDR3 loop spans 11 amino acids. The germline gives CDR1 GTSNPN, CDR2 SVGIG (reference sequence). CDR3 coding DNA: TGTGCCTGGGGAGGAAACTCACCCCCCCACTTT. Protein sequence: CAWGGNSPPHF.

The chain uses TRBV12-3 or TRBV12-4 and TRBJ1-1, with D hard to call. CDR3 length: 16 amino acids. Trimming cost V 4 bases and J 4 bases, with 19 bases left between them. The CDR3 DNA reads as TGTGCCAGCAGTTCGAACCCTGATCCGGCACGCACTGAAGCTTTCTTT. Its protein is CASSSNPDPARTEAFF.

Ten or more counts support this clonotype. The rearrangement uses TRBV6-1 and TRBJ1-5, with TRBD1 identical over 9 bases. CDR1 and CDR2 (germline): MNHNS, SASEGT. The CDR3 has 18 residues. V trimming: 6 bases; J trimming: 7 bases; junction bases outside the gene matches: 19. CDR3 region: CASRNLFDRDRERQPQHF. As DNA, the CDR3 is TGTGCCAGCAGGAATCTATTCGACCGGGACAGGGAACGACAGCCCCAGCATTTT.

This clonotype showed up many times. The rearrangement links TRBV6-1 to TRBJ1-5; D may be TRBD1 (5 bases). The V gene lost 1 base and the J gene lost 3 bases, with 7 bases spanning the gap. The length of the CDR3 is 14 residues. Germline assignment: CDR1 MNHNS and CDR2 SASEGT. CDR3 amino acids: CASSEVGHNQPQHF. In DNA form, the CDR3 reads TGTGCCAGCAGTGAAGTGGGGCACAATCAGCCCCAGCATTTT.

There are many counts of this clonotype. The rearrangement uses TRBV28 and TRBJ1-1; D is unresolved. Germline V gene data show CDR1 as MDHEN and CDR2 as SYDVKM. Trimming removed 5 bases at V and 0 bases at J, with 19 bases between. The CDR3 has 17 residues. The CDR3 DNA sequence: TGTGCCAGCAGTCCCTTCGGCACAGCCGACATGAACACTGAAGCTTTCTTT. It translates to CASSPFGTADMNTEAFF.

This clonotype occurred many times. The chain joins TRBV2 to TRBJ2-5; perhaps TRBD1 as D (7 bases). CDR1 is SNHLY, CDR2 FYNNEI, per germline. Trimming removed 6 bases from V and 5 bases from J, with 19 bases in between. The CDR3 is 15 residues long. CDR3 in DNA: TGTGCCAGCAGCCCAACGGAGGGGGCGCGGGAGACCCAGTACTTC. Translating gives CASSPTEGARETQYF.

This clonotype was found many times. The chain links TRBV6-5 to TRBJ1-1; D might be TRBD1 (5 bases). V gave up 2 bases and J gave up 5 bases, with 12 bases separating them. Germline V gene sequence: CDR1 MNHEY, CDR2 SVGAGI. The CDR3 length is 14 residues. The CDR3 region is CASSYGGGTTEAFF. In DNA, the CDR3 is TGTGCCAGCAGTTACGGGGGAGGAACGACTGAAGCTTTCTTT.

As for this clonotype: A much larger clone differs from this one at a single base, so this may be a read error. The CDR3 loop is CASADSTDTEALF. CDR3 nucleotide sequence: TGTGCCAGCGCGGACAGTACGGACACTGAAGCTCTCTTT. V and J are TRBV9 and TRBJ1-1; possible D gene TRBD1, 6 bases. Germline CDR1 reads SGDLS; CDR2 reads YYNGEE. The CDR3 contains 13 residues.

This clonotype was counted ten times or more. The chain uses TRBV3-1 and TRBJ2-5; D is possibly TRBD1 or TRBD2 (5 bases each). Trimming removed 4 bases from V and 3 bases from J, with 24 bases in between. The V gene's germline CDR1 is LGHDT and CDR2 YNNKEL (reference sequence). The CDR3 contains 18 residues. The CDR3: CASSLPRGVRAKKETQYF. The CDR3 coding sequence is TGTGCCAGCAGCCTTCCAAGGGGAGTCCGGGCCAAGAAAGAGACCCAGTACTTC.

This chain joins TRBV28 and TRBJ2-7, with 8 bases that match TRBD2. The V and J ends lost 6 bases and 2 bases, in that order; junction bases with no gene match: 15. CDR3 length: 17 amino acids. Germline V lookup: CDR1 MDHEN, CDR2 SYDVKM. In nucleotides, the CDR3 is TGTGCCAGCAGGGTCGGGGGGGTACTAGCGAGAACCTACGAGCAGTACTTC. Translation gives CASRVGGVLARTYEQYF.

The rearrangement links TRBV19 to TRBJ2-3; 7 bases align to TRBD1. Per the germline V gene, CDR1 is LNHDA and CDR2 is SQIVND (reference sequence). The CDR3 length is 13 residues. The ends lost 7 bases at V and 4 bases at J; junction bases unmatched: 5. CDR3 amino acids: CASKGGVADTQYF. In nucleotides, the CDR3 is TGTGCCAGTAAAGGGGGCGTAGCAGATACGCAGTATTTT.

This clonotype was counted many times. The chain employs TRBV7-9 and TRBJ1-6, with D hard to call. V lost 5 bases and J lost 0, with 14 bases in between. Per germline, CDR1 SEHNR and CDR2 FQNEAQ (reference sequence). There are 17 residues in the CDR3. As DNA, the CDR3 is TGTGCCAGCAGCCCCTGGCAACCGAGCTCCTATAATTCACCCCTCCACTTT. Translated: CASSPWQPSSYNSPLHF.

Ten or more counts support this clonotype. This chain uses TRBV11-2 with TRBJ2-4; D gene ambiguous. Per germline, CDR1 SGHAT and CDR2 FQNNGV. Trimming shortened V by 2 bases and J by 0 bases, and 11 bases separated the two germline ends. This CDR3 has 16 amino acids. The CDR3 nucleotides are TGTGCCAGCAGCTTATCACAGCTACGAGCCAAAAACATTCAGTACTTC. Translating gives CASSLSQLRAKNIQYF.

The chain carries TRBV3-1 and TRBJ1-2, with D tentatively TRBD1 (6 bases). The germline V and J ends were trimmed by 4 bases and 3 bases, with 18 bases remaining between them. The CDR3 runs to 16 residues. CDR1 and CDR2 from the germline V gene are LGHDT and YNNKEL (reference sequence). The CDR3 region has the DNA TGTGCCAGCAGCCCCCCCCCGATGGAGGGGGACTATGGCTACACCTTC. This sequence encodes CASSPPPMEGDYGYTF.

This clonotype has more than one count but fewer than ten. This chain joins TRBV25-1 and TRBJ2-5, with a weak D call TRBD2 (6 bases). The CDR3 covers 16 residues. Per the germline V gene, CDR1 is MGHDK and CDR2 is SYGVNS. V dropped 4 bases and J dropped 7 bases, with 22 bases sitting between them. The DNA of the CDR3 is TGTGCCAGCAGTGCGGCGGACTATAAGCTGTGGGGGACCCAGTACTTC. Translated: CASSAADYKLWGTQYF.

The rearrangement links TRBV28 to TRBJ1-1; D is unresolved. The CDR3 runs to 13 residues. The germline CDR1 and CDR2 sequences are MDHEN and SYDVKM. V lost 5 bases and J 7 bases, leaving 14 bases between the germline ends. The CDR3 nucleotides read TGTGCCAGCAGTGGACGCCTTCGGGATGAAGCTTTCTTT. This gives the protein CASSGRLRDEAFF. The complete variable domain, with remaining parts taken from reference TRBV28 and TRBJ1-1, reads DVKVTQSSRYLVKRTGEKVFLECVQDMDHENMFWYRQDPGLGLRLIYFSYDVKMKEKGDIPEGYSVSREKKERFSLILESASTNQTSMYLCASSGRLRDEAFFGQGTRLTVV.

This clonotype was recorded many times. The J gene is TRBJ2-1, the V gene TRBV28; no clear D. Germline V gene sequence: CDR1 MDHEN, CDR2 SYDVKM. This CDR3 comprises 14 residues. Trimming removed 1 base from V and 6 bases from J, with 10 bases in between. The CDR3 nucleotides are TGTGCCAGCAGTTTATTTAGTATCGGCAATGAGCAGTTCTTC. It is translated as CASSLFSIGNEQFF. Full variable domain (missing parts from reference TRBV28 and TRBJ2-1): DVKVTQSSRYLVKRTGEKVFLECVQDMDHENMFWYRQDPGLGLRLIYFSYDVKMKEKGDIPEGYSVSREKKERFSLILESASTNQTSMYLCASSLFSIGNEQFFGPGTRLTVL.